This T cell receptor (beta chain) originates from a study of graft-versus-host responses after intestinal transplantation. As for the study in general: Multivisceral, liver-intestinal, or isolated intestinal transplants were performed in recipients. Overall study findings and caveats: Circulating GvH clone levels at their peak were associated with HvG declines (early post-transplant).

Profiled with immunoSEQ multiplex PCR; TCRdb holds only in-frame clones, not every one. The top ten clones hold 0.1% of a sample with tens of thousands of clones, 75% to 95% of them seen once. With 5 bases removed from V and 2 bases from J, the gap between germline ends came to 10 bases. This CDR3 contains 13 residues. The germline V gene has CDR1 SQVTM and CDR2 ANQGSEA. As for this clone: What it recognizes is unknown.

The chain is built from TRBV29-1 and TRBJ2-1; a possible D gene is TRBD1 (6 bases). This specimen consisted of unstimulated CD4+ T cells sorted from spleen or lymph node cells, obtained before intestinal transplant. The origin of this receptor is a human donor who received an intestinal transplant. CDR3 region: CSVQGNTYNEQFF. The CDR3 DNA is TGCAGCGTTCAGGGGAACACCTACAATGAGCAGTTCTTC.